The table lists the clone carrying this TCR beta chain with many counts. The CDR3 is 17 amino acids. Trimming at V came to 2 bases and at J to 5 bases, leaving 5 bases not matched to a gene. Per the germline V gene, CDR1 is LGHNA and CDR2 is YNFKEQ. The sample belongs to a study of neurological immune-mediated disorders. TCRdb re-derived calls from the 5' RACE reads in MiXCR, one entry per CDR3 protein. This table holds 30,000 or so distinct CDR3 sequences, 15% found once. J is TRBJ2-5 and V is TRBV4-2; TRBD2 matches at 16 bases. What was sequenced was PBMCs. The TCR sequence derives from a man in his 70s in good health. The DNA of the CDR3 is TGTGCCAGCAGCCAACAACCGGGACTAGCGGGGGGGGAGACCCAGTACTTC. Translation gives CASSQQPGLAGGETQYF.